Included here is one T cell receptor (beta chain) sequence, with context. Its antigen is as yet unknown. The data belong to a study of T cells in Graves' hyperthyroidism and ophthalmopathy. Across the whole study: Peripheral blood was collected at initial diagnosis, before any treatment. The study's findings and limits: Ophthalmopathy was predicted by the model a median of roughly 6.6 months ahead of onset.

The CDR3 runs to 13 residues. V dropped 3 bases and J dropped 2 bases, with 8 bases sitting between them. Germline CDR1 and CDR2: SGHVS and FNYEAQ. The cohort's ophthalmopathy patients, a group with duration under 3 months, had a Clinical Activity Score of at least 3 and a NOSPECS grade of at least 4. Diagnoses rested on clinical symptoms, serum thyroxine and TRAb, thyroid ultrasound and orbital computed tomography. RNA transcripts provided the source from which TCR beta CDR3 regions were amplified. First-round RT-PCR with HTBI primers amplified the TCR CDR3 region. TCRdb reprocessed the multiplex PCR reads via MiXCR and lists one record per CDR3 protein. The sample has a few hundred thousand distinct CDR3 sequences, more than 15% seen once; the top ten hold 15% to 20%.

The sequencing sample was made of blood. This receptor was taken from a woman aged 18-30 years with Graves' ophthalmopathy. This chain uses TRBV7-6 with TRBJ2-7; possibly TRBD2 for D (6 bases). The CDR3: CASSLRDTYEQYF. The CDR3, as DNA: TGTGCCAGCAGCTTGCGGGATACCTACGAGCAGTACTTC.